This T cell receptor beta chain was found in a study of blood T cell repertoires in COVID-19. Overall study: The samples span acute and convalescent COVID-19 from the United States, Italy and Spain. Sources were T cells, B-cell-depleted T cells, or PBMCs; the material itself was cDNA or gDNA.

Patients at the Seattle site were enrolled during active infection and followed longitudinally. As handled by the study authors: Counts of nucleated cells, estimated from reference gene primer amplification, were obtained. Sequencing was performed with immunoSEQ multiplex PCR; in TCRdb, only in-frame clones are kept and a portion is missing. The V and J calls and clone size are taken from that table; D and trimming were inferred from the DNA. The sample gives fewer than 350,000 clones, about 91% of which show up once; roughly 9.9% is in the top ten. This CDR3 has 19 amino acids. In germline, CDR1 is SGHRS, CDR2 YFSETQ. Trimming shortened V by 6 bases and J by 0 bases, and 28 bases separated the two germline ends.

This receptor was obtained from a man between 25 and 39 years old with COVID-19, enrolled during active disease. What was sequenced was peripheral blood. This chain uses TRBV5-1 with TRBJ2-7; perhaps TRBD1 as D (5 bases). The CDR3 reads CASTLSLRQGFTRSYEQYF. CDR3 DNA: TGCGCCAGCACCCTCTCCCTCAGGCAGGGCTTTACCCGCTCCTACGAGCAGTACTTC.